This is a list of T cell receptor beta chains from one sample in a study of T-cell memory formation after mild COVID-19. Using its own MiXCR run on the 5' RACE reads, TCRdb lists one record per CDR3 protein. Of 300,000 or so distinct CDR3 sequences listed, around 15% are singletons. The specimen was PBMCs or a T cell subset sorted from them (not recorded which). The receptors here all came from a man between 18 and 35 years old who had mild COVID-19 (a few samples of this study predate the infection). Cell type and time point are not known. CDR3s include the opening cysteine and the closing phenylalanine or tryptophan. A D gene is named only where the DNA matches it firmly. Only part of the rows carry a size: once, few, many, or a class if the clone is expanded.

>TRBV12-3/TRBV12-4|-|few|TRBJ2-1
TGTGCCAGCAGCGGTACCTTCGCGGGGGCGTCCTACAATGAGCAGTTCTTC
CASSGTFAGASYNEQFF
>TRBV7-6|-|-|TRBJ2-5
TGTGCCAGCAGCTTACAGGCTCAAGAGACCCAGTACTTC
CASSLQAQETQYF
>TRBV9|-|-|TRBJ2-5
TGTGCCAGCAGCGTAGACGCATACTTGCGAGGGGACCAAGAGACCCAGTACTTC
CASSVDAYLRGDQETQYF
>TRBV6-1|TRBD1|few|TRBJ1-1
TGTGCCAGCAGTGAGCTGACAGGGGCGAACACTGAAGCTTTCTTT
CASSELTGANTEAFF
>TRBV18|TRBD1|-|TRBJ2-3
TGTGCCAGCTCCGGACAGGGGGTCACAGATACGCAGTATTTT
CASSGQGVTDTQYF
>TRBV7-2|-|-|TRBJ2-3
TGTGCCAGCAACCCGGGGGGCGGGAACACAGATACGCAGTATTTT
CASNPGGGNTDTQYF
>TRBV5-6|TRBD1|-|TRBJ2-2
TGTGCCAGCAGCTTGGTGACAGGGCAGCACACCGGGGAGCTGTTTTTT
CASSLVTGQHTGELFF
>TRBV2|-|-|TRBJ1-1
TGTGCCAGCCCAGCGGGGGCGGGCACTGAAGCTTTCTTT
CASPAGAGTEAFF
>TRBV9|TRBD1|-|TRBJ2-1
TGTGCCAGCAGGCGGGGACAGGGTCTCGATGAGCAGTTCTTC
CASRRGQGLDEQFF
>TRBV5-1|TRBD1|-|TRBJ2-3
TGCGCCAGCTCCCCTTCTCAGGGACAGGGGAACACAGATACGCAGTATTTT
CASSPSQGQGNTDTQYF
>TRBV7-9|-|-|TRBJ2-1
TGTGCCAGCAGCCAGATCTACAATGAGCAGTTCTTC
CASSQIYNEQFF
>TRBV5-1|TRBD1|-|TRBJ2-3
TGCGCCAGCAGGAGGGGACAGACAGATACGCAGTATTTT
CASRRGQTDTQYF
>TRBV20-1|-|-|TRBJ2-3
TGCAGTGCTAGAGGTAGCGCGGGCTCAGATACGCAGTATTTT
CSARGSAGSDTQYF
>TRBV28|-|few|TRBJ1-4
TGTGCCAGCATTGGGGAGCTTAATGAAAAACTGTTTTTT
CASIGELNEKLFF
>TRBV27|-|-|TRBJ2-5
TGTGCCAGCAGTAAGGAGGGTAGGGGCGAGACCCAGTACTTC
CASSKEGRGETQYF
>TRBV15|-|few|TRBJ2-1
TGTGCCACCAGCACACAAAGGGAGGTCTACAATGAGCAGTTCTTC
CATSTQREVYNEQFF
>TRBV29-1|-|many|TRBJ2-1
TGCAGCGTTGAACTGGGGACAAACAATGAGCAGTTCTTC
CSVELGTNNEQFF
>TRBV15|-|-|TRBJ1-3
TGTGCCACCAGCAGACCTATTGGGGGCTCTGGAAACACCATATATTTT
CATSRPIGGSGNTIYF
>TRBV9|-|few|TRBJ2-1
TGTGCCAGCAGCCCCAAGTGGGCTGAGCAGTTCTTC
CASSPKWAEQFF
>TRBV5-6|TRBD2|-|TRBJ2-3
TGTGCCAGCAGCGAAACAGGACTAGCGGACACAGATACGCGGTATTTT
CASSETGLADTDTRYF
>TRBV5-4|-|few|TRBJ1-2
TGTGCCAGCAGATCCGATTCGCGCGGCTACACCTTC
CASRSDSRGYTF
>TRBV6-5|-|-|TRBJ1-6
TGTGCCAGCAGCCCCAGCGGGGGGCCCCTGCATAATTCACCCCTCCACTTT
CASSPSGGPLHNSPLHF
>TRBV7-8|TRBD2|-|TRBJ2-3
TGTGCCAGCAGCTTAGTCTGGCGGGGGATAGATACGCAGTATTTT
CASSLVWRGIDTQYF
>TRBV5-1|TRBD1|few|TRBJ1-2
TGCGCCAGCAGCGGGACAGGGCTTCGCTCCTATGGCTACACCTTC
CASSGTGLRSYGYTF
>TRBV18|-|-|TRBJ2-2
TGTGCCAGCTCATCTACGATGACCGGGGAGCTGTTTTTT
CASSSTMTGELFF
>TRBV21-1|-|-|TRBJ1-2
TGTGCCAGCAGCAAAGGCCCGGGGTTGGAGATCTATGGCTACACCTTC
CASSKGPGLEIYGYTF
>TRBV5-1|TRBD1|-|TRBJ2-7
TGCGCCAGCACCCTTGTAGGGACAGAGATCTCCTACGAGCAGTACTTC
CASTLVGTEISYEQYF
>TRBV4-2|TRBD2|few|TRBJ2-3
TGTGCCAGCAGCCAAGATCTCACGGGGGGGACAGATACGCAGTATTTT
CASSQDLTGGTDTQYF
>TRBV3-1|-|-|TRBJ1-3
TGTGCCAGCAGCCGTTCCGTGACAGAGGGAAACACCATATATTTT
CASSRSVTEGNTIYF
>TRBV25-1|TRBD1|-|TRBJ1-2
TGTGCCAGCAGTGACCAGGGACAGGGGGCGATGGATGGCTACACCTTC
CASSDQGQGAMDGYTF
>TRBV4-3|-|-|TRBJ2-5
TGCGCCAGCAGCCAATCCTGGGCGGTCAGTAAGACCCAGTACTTC
CASSQSWAVSKTQYF
>TRBV2|TRBD2|few|TRBJ2-5
TGTGCCAGCAGTGCGTCCTTCGGGGGGGGCCCTCAAGAGACCCAGTACTTC
CASSASFGGGPQETQYF
>TRBV6-6|TRBD1|-|TRBJ1-1
TGTGCCAGCAGGGCCCGGGACAGGGGGAACTCTGAAGCTTTCTTT
CASRARDRGNSEAFF
>TRBV5-1|-|-|TRBJ1-1
TGCGCCAGCAGCTTGAGGTGGCAAGTGGAGAAAACTGAAGCTTTCTTT
CASSLRWQVEKTEAFF
>TRBV18|TRBD1|-|TRBJ2-3
TGTGCCAGCCACGATACAGGGGGGAGTTCGTATTTT
CASHDTGGSSYF
>TRBV5-5|-|-|TRBJ1-4
TGTGCCAGCAGCTACCCTCAGCGGGCGACTAATGAAAAACTGTTTTTT
CASSYPQRATNEKLFF
>TRBV4-1|TRBD1|few|TRBJ1-1
TGCGCCAGCAGCCAAGAAACGACAGGGCTAACTGAAGCTTTCTTT
CASSQETTGLTEAFF
>TRBV5-1|TRBD2|few|TRBJ2-1
TGCGCCAGCAGCTTTCTTGCGGGGGGGATATACAATGAGCAGTTCTTC
CASSFLAGGIYNEQFF
>TRBV15|TRBD1|few|TRBJ1-3
TGTGCCACCAGCAGAGGAGGGGGACAGGGAAACACCATATATTTT
CATSRGGGQGNTIYF
>TRBV7-3|TRBD2|few|TRBJ2-3
TGTGCCAGCAGCCCAGACCCTGGGACTAGCGGGGGTAAGAGGCAGTATTTT
CASSPDPGTSGGKRQYF
>TRBV12-3/TRBV12-4|-|-|TRBJ2-7
TGTGCCAGTTTTTGGACACCCTACGAGCAGTACTTC
CASFWTPYEQYF
>TRBV24-1|TRBD2|-|TRBJ2-5
TGTGCCACCAGTGAAGGGAGGGACCGGCGCAAAGGGACCCAGTACTTC
CATSEGRDRRKGTQYF
>TRBV20-1|TRBD2|many|TRBJ2-3
TGCAGTGCTGGGGGGCGGGGGGCCCCTTACACAGATACGCAGTATTTT
CSAGGRGAPYTDTQYF
>TRBV5-1|TRBD2|few|TRBJ2-3
TGCGCCAGCAGCGGCGGACTAGCGGGGACGACTAGCACAGATACGCAGTATTTT
CASSGGLAGTTSTDTQYF
>TRBV7-3|-|-|TRBJ2-3
TGTGCCAGCAGCTCTGCGAGCACCGGGGGTGGAGATACGCAGTATTTT
CASSSASTGGGDTQYF
>TRBV20-1|-|many|TRBJ2-3
TGCAGTGCTAGGCCGGCGGCTAGCACAGATACGCAGTATTTT
CSARPAASTDTQYF
>TRBV20-1|TRBD2|-|TRBJ2-1
TGCAGTGCTCCTCAGGGTGGACTAGCGGGGATGTCCAATGAGCAGTTCTTC
CSAPQGGLAGMSNEQFF
>TRBV6-2/TRBV6-3|-|-|TRBJ2-1
TGTGCCAGCAGTTACAGAGCCCCGGCAGAGGGGGTCCGCTACAATGAGCAGTTCTTC
CASSYRAPAEGVRYNEQFF
>TRBV7-2|TRBD1|-|TRBJ1-5
TGTGCCAGCAGCTTAGGGTCTCCGGGACAGGGAGATCAGCCCCAGCATTTT
CASSLGSPGQGDQPQHF
>TRBV7-2|TRBD1|few|TRBJ1-4
TGTGCCAGCAGCTTAAAGATCAACAGGGGGCCCTTGGTTGAAAAACTGTTTTTT
CASSLKINRGPLVEKLFF
>TRBV6-5|-|few|TRBJ1-1
TGTGCCAGCTCGAAAACCCATTACTCGAGGAACACTGAAGCTTTCTTT
CASSKTHYSRNTEAFF
>TRBV7-8|-|-|TRBJ2-5
TGTGCCAGCAGCCCTCAACCCCTGAGGGAGACCCAGTACTTC
CASSPQPLRETQYF
>TRBV4-1|TRBD2|-|TRBJ2-3
TGCGCCAGCAGCCCCAGCGGGGGCAGGGCAGATACGCAGTATTTT
CASSPSGGRADTQYF
>TRBV19|-|-|TRBJ1-1
TGTGCCAGCGGTTTTGGGGTGAACACTGAAGCTTTCTTT
CASGFGVNTEAFF
>TRBV6-4|-|-|TRBJ1-1
TGTGCCAGCAGTGACTCGGGGGAGAACACTGAAGCTTTCTTT
CASSDSGENTEAFF
>TRBV28|TRBD1|few|TRBJ2-2
TGTGCCAGCAGGGCTTGGGGGACAGGGATCACCGGGGAGCTGTTTTTT
CASRAWGTGITGELFF
>TRBV29-1|TRBD2|-|TRBJ2-3
TGCAGCGTTGAAGGGGGACTAGCGGGGACCTCAGATACGCAGTATTTT
CSVEGGLAGTSDTQYF
>TRBV4-3|TRBD1|-|TRBJ1-3
TGCGCCAGCAGCCAGCAGGCCGGGACAGGTTACGGAAACACCATATATTTT
CASSQQAGTGYGNTIYF